This TCR beta chain was identified during a study of blood T cells in healthy people across ages. With regard to this clonotype: No antigen is known for it.

V was shortened by 6 bases and J by 5 bases, with 13 bases between the two germline ends. The CDR3 spans 13 residues. A J-beta primer mix and a sample-barcoded 5' primer were used in a second PCR of roughly 7 to 12 cycles. Each of the cDNA molecules was tagged by a template-switch adaptor with 12 random nucleotides. Each CDR3 protein is one row after TCRdb ran MiXCR on the 5' RACE reads. The sample includes around 1.5 million distinct CDR3 sequences, approximately 38% of them seen just once. Notes on the study in general: Leaving the PBMCs unsorted stopped any conclusive comparison of naive versus antigen-experienced cells.

Specimen: blood. The gene calls are TRBV12-3 or TRBV12-4 and TRBJ2-5; no clear D. This clonotype was sampled from a woman aged 18-29 years in good health. This CDR3 reads CASSQLNMETQYF. The CDR3 region has the DNA TGTGCCAGCAGCCAACTCAACATGGAGACCCAGTACTTC.